The 5 T cell receptor beta chains below come from one sample, sequenced in a study of early T cells in non-severe SARS-CoV-2 infection. TCRdb fed the 5' RACE reads into MiXCR, producing one record per CDR3 protein. The sample holds 50,000 to 75,000 distinct CDR3 sequences; about 12% are singletons and the top ten take roughly 1.2%. This specimen consisted of whole blood, obtained at baseline. The receptors here all came from an adult who was a healthcare worker with PCR-confirmed SARS-CoV-2 infection or an uninfected control (not recorded which). The donor label of this sample is uncertain.

This clonotype has a handful of counts. The V call is TRBV7-3, the J call TRBJ2-3, with a tentative D call TRBD1 (5 bases). Trimming removed 1 base from V and 4 bases from J, with 12 bases in between. CDR3 length: 15 residues. The V gene's germline CDR1 is SGHTA and CDR2 FQGTGA. Here the CDR3 DNA reads TGTGCCAGCAGCTTAAGGGGCAGGGTCCCAGATACGCAGTATTTT. Its translation: CASSLRGRVPDTQYF.

This clonotype was counted a few times. J is TRBJ2-2 and V is TRBV20-1, with D possibly called TRBD1 or TRBD2 (5 bases each). Germline loops: CDR1 DFQATT, CDR2 SNEGSKA (reference sequence). The CDR3 spans 14 residues. Trimming took off 6 bases at V and 4 bases at J, with 15 bases between the two ends. The CDR3 DNA reads as TGCAGTGCGGAGAGGGGTTATGGCACCGGGGAGCTGTTTTTT. This translates into CSAERGYGTGELFF.

V usage is TRBV20-1 and J usage is TRBJ1-1; D call uncertain. The V end was cut by 0 bases, the J end by 5 bases, with 10 bases between. Germline CDR1 reads DFQATT; CDR2 reads SNEGSKA (reference sequence). The CDR3 has 13 amino acids. The DNA for the CDR3 is TGCAGTGCTAGAGAAACTAAGAGGACTGAAGCTTTCTTT. This translates into CSARETKRTEAFF.

This clonotype has a handful of counts. This chain joins TRBV28 and TRBJ1-6; TRBD1 matches at 7 bases. Germline CDR1 MDHEN, CDR2 SYDVKM. CDR3 size: 15 residues. The trim removed 2 bases at V and 7 bases at J, leaving 5 bases unmatched. The CDR3 DNA sequence: TGTGCCAGCAGTTTAAGACAGGGCGGCAATTCACCCCTCCACTTT. The encoded protein is CASSLRQGGNSPLHF.

This sequence joins TRBV18 and TRBJ1-2; unclear D gene. Germline values: CDR1 KGHSH, CDR2 LQKENI. This CDR3 is 14 amino acids long. V was clipped by 3 bases and J by 2 bases, with 10 bases between them. In nucleotides, the CDR3 is TGTGCCAGCTCACCCCCCGGGATCAACTATGGCTACACCTTC. Translating gives CASSPPGINYGYTF.